This TCR beta chain was captured in a study of blood T cell repertoires in COVID-19. The overall study: PBMCs, B-cell-depleted T cells, or T cells provided the cDNA or gDNA that made up the material.

Profiled with immunoSEQ multiplex PCR; TCRdb holds only in-frame clones, not every one. The table lists 60,000 or so clones, roughly 88% of them singletons. Sequencing input: peripheral blood. The TCR sequence derives from a man aged 25 to 40 with COVID-19, enrolled during active disease.

The CDR3 loop reads CASSQGAGGWTGELFF. CDR3 nucleotide sequence: TGCGCCAGCAGCCAAGGAGCGGGAGGGTGGACCGGGGAGCTGTTTTTT. The V call is TRBV4-3, the J call TRBJ2-2, with TRBD2 matching 10 bases. CDR1 and CDR2 from the germline V gene are LGHNA and YSLEER. This CDR3 region has 16 residues. The ends lost 1 base at V and 5 bases at J; junction bases unmatched: 4.